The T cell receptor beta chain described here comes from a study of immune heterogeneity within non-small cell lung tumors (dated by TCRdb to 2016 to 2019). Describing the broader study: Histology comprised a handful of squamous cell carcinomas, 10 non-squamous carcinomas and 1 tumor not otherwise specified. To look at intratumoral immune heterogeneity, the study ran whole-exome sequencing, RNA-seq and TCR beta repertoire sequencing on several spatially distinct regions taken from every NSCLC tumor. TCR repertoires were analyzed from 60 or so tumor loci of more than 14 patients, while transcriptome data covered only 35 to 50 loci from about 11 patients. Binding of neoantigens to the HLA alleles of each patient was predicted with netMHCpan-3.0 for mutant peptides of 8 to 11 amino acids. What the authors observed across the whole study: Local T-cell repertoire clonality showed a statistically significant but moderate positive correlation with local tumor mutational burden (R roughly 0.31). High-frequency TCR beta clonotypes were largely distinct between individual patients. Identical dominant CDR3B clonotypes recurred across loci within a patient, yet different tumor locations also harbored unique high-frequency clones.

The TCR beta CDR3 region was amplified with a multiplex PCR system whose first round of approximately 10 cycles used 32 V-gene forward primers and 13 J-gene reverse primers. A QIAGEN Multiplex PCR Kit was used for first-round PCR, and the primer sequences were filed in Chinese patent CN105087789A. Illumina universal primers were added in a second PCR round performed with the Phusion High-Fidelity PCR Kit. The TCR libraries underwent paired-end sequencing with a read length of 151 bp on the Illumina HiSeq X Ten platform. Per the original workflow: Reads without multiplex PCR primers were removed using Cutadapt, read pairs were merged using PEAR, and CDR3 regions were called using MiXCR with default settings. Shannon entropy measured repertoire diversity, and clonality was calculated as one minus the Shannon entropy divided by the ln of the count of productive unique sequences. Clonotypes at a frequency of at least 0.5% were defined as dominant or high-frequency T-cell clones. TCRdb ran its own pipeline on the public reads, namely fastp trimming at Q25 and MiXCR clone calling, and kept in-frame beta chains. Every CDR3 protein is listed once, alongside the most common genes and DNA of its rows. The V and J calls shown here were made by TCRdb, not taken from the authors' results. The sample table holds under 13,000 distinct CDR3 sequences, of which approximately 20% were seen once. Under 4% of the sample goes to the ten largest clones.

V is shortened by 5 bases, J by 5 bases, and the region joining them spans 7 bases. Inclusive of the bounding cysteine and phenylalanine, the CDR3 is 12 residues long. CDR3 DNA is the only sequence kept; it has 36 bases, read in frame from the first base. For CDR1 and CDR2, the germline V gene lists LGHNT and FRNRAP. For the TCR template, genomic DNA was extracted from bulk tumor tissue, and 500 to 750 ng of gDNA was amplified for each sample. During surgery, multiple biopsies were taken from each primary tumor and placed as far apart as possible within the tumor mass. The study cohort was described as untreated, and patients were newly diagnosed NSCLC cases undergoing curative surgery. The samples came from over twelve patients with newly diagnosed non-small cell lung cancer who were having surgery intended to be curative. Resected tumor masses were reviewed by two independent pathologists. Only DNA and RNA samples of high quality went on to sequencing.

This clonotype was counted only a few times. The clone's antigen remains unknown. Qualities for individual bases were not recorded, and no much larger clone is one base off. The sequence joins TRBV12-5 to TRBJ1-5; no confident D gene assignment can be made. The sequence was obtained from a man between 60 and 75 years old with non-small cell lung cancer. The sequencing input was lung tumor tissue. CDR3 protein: CASGRNYQPQHF. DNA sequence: TGTGCTAGTGGTCGGAATTATCAGCCCCAGCATTTT.